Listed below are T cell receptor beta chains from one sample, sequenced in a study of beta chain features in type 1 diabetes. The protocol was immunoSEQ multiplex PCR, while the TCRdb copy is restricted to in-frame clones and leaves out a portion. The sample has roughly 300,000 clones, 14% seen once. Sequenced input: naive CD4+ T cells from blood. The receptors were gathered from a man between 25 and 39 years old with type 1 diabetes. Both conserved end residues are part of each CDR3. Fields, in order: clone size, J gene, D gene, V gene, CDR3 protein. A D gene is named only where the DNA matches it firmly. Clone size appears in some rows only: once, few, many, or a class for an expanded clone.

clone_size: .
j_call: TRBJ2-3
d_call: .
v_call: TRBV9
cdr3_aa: CASSVTSRTDTQYF

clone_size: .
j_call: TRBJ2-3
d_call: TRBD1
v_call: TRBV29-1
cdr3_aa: CSVGRGQLTDTQYF

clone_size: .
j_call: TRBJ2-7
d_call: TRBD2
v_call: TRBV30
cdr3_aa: CAWRGRAGWPSYEQYF

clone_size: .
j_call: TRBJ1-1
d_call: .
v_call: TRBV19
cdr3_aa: CASANGGNTEAFF

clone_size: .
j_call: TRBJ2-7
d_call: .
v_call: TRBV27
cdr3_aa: CASSSTSYYEQYF

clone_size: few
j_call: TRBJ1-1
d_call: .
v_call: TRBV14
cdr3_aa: CASSQDMGRNTEAFF

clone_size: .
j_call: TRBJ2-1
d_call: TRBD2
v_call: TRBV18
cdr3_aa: CASSPIAGPGDDEQFF

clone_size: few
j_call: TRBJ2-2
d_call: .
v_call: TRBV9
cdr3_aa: CASSVASGYTGELFF

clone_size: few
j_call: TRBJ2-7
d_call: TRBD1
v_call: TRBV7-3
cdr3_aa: CASSRDRGRYEQYF

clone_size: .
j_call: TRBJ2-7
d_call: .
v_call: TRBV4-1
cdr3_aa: CASSQDHLVFELRGHEQYF

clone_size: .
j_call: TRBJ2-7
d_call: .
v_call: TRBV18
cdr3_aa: CASSPQGSVYEQYF